Detailed here is one T cell receptor beta chain. Its antigen remains unknown. The data are from a study of cytomegalovirus exposure and HLA in healthy donors. Whole-study results and caveats: A few chains tied to CMV proved CMV antigen-specific in vitro.

Among the approximately 130 subjects of the validation cohort, separate from the approximately 700-subject first cohort, were the donors. Generated by immunoSEQ multiplex PCR, the TCRdb table keeps only in-frame clones and is missing some. The table has 80,000 to 100,000 clones, around 88% seen once; the top ten hold roughly 3.8%. Germline V gene lookup returns CDR1 SQVTM and CDR2 ANQGSEA. V was shortened by 2 bases and J by 7 bases, with 12 bases between the two germline ends. The CDR3 is 12 amino acids. The TCR comes from a woman aged 25 to 45 in good health and CMV-seronegative. This chain joins TRBV29-1 and TRBJ2-7, with a weak D call TRBD1 (5 bases). What was sequenced was PBMCs. As DNA, the CDR3 is TGCAGCGTTGAATCCAGCCGACAGGAGCAGTACTTC. This codes for CSVESSRQEQYF.